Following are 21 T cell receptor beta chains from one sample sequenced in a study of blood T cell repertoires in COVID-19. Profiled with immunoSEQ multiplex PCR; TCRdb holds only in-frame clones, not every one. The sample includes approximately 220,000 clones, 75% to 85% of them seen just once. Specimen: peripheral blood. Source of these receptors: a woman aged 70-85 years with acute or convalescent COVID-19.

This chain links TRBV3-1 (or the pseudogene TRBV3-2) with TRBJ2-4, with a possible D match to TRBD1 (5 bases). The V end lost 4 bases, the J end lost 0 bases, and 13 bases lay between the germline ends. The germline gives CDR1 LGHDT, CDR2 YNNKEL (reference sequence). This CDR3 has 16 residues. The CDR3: CASSLQGALAKNIQYF. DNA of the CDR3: TGTGCCAGCAGCCTCCAGGGCGCACTAGCCAAAAACATTCAGTACTTC.

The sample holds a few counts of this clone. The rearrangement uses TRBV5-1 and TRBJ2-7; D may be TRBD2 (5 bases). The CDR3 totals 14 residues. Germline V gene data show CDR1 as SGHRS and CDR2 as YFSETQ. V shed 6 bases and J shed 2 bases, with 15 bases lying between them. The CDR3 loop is CASTPEGSTYEQYF. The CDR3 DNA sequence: TGCGCCAGCACCCCTGAAGGGAGCACCTACGAGCAGTACTTC.

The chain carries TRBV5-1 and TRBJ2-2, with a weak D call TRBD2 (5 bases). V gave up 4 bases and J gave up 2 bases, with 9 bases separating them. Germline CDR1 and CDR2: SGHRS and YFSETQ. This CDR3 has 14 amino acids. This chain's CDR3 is CASSARLNTGELFF. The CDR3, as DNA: TGCGCCAGCAGCGCCCGACTAAACACCGGGGAGCTGTTTTTT. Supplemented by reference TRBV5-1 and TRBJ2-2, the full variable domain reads KAGVTQTPRYLIKTRGQQVTLSCSPISGHRSVSWYQQTPGQGLQFLFEYFSETQRNKGNFPGRFSGRQFSNSRSEMNVSTLELGDSALYLCASSARLNTGELFFGEGSRLTVL.

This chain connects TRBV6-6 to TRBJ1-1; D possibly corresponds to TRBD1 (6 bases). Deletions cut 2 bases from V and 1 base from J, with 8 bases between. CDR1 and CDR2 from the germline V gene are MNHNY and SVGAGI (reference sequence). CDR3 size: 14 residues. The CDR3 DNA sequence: TGTGCCAGCAGTTACGGGGGCTCGAACACTGAAGCTTTCTTT. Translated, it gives CASSYGGSNTEAFF.

CDR3 residues: CASSGGDRFEKLFF. The CDR3 DNA is TGTGCCAGCAGTGGAGGGGACAGGTTTGAAAAACTGTTTTTT. This chain links TRBV27 with TRBJ1-4; TRBD1 matches at 8 bases. CDR3 length: 14 residues. Germline CDR1 MNHEY, CDR2 SMNVEV (reference sequence). With 5 bases clipped from V and 7 bases from J, the junction kept 6 bases outside the gene matches.

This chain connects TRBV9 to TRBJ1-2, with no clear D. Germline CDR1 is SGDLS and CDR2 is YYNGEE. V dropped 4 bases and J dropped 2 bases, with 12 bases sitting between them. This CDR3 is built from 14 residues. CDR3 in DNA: TGTGCCAGCAGCCCATCTACTGCGAACTATGGCTACACCTTC. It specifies CASSPSTANYGYTF.

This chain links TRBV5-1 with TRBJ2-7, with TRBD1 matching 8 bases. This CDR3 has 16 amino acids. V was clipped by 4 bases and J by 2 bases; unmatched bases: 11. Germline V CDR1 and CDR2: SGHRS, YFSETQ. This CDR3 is CASSPKGKTGAYEQYF. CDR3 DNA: TGCGCCAGCAGCCCTAAAGGAAAGACAGGGGCCTACGAGCAGTACTTC.

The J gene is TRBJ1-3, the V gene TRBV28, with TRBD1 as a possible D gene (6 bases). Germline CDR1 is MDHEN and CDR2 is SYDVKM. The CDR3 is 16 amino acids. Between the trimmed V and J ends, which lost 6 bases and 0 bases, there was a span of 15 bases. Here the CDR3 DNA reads TGTGCCAGCAGCCCGGCCGGACAGAGCTCTGGAAACACCATATATTTT. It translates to CASSPAGQSSGNTIYF. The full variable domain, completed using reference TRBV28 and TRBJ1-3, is DVKVTQSSRYLVKRTGEKVFLECVQDMDHENMFWYRQDPGLGLRLIYFSYDVKMKEKGDIPEGYSVSREKKERFSLILESASTNQTSMYLCASSPAGQSSGNTIYFGEGSWLTVV.

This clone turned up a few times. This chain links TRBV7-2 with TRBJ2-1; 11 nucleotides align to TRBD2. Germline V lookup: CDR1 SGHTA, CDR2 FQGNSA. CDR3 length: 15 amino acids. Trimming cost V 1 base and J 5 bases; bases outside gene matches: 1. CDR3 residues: CASSLGLAGNNEQFF. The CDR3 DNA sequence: TGTGCCAGCAGCTTAGGACTAGCGGGAAACAATGAGCAGTTCTTC.

CDR3 sequence: CASSPRQETNYGYTF. As DNA, the CDR3 is TGTGCCAGCTCACCACGCCAGGAAACTAACTATGGCTACACCTTC. The chain uses TRBV18 and TRBJ1-2; D remains ambiguous. Germline assignment: CDR1 KGHSH and CDR2 LQKENI. The CDR3 totals 15 residues. Trimming stripped 1 base from V and 0 bases from J, with 9 bases between.

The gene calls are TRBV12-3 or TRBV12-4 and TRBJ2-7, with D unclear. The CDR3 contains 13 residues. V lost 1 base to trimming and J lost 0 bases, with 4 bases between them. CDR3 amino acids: CASSLDISYEQYF. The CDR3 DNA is TGTGCCAGCAGTTTAGACATCTCCTACGAGCAGTACTTC.

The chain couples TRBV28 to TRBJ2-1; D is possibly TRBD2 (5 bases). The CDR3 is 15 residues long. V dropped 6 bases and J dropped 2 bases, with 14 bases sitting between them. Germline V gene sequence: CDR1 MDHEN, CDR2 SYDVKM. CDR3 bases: TGTGCCAGCAGGCCCGGTCGGGGTACCTACAATGAGCAGTTCTTC. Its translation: CASRPGRGTYNEQFF.

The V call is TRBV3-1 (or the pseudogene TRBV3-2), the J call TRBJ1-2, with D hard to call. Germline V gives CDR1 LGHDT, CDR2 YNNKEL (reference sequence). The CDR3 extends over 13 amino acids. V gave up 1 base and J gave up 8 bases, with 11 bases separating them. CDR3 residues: CASSQVRGFGYTF. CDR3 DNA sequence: TGTGCCAGCAGCCAAGTCAGAGGGTTCGGCTACACCTTC.

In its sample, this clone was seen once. CDR3 loop: CASSEAPGTVHLGADNSPLHF. For the CDR3, the DNA is TGTGCCAGCAGTGAAGCCCCAGGGACAGTACACCTGGGGGCCGATAATTCACCCCTCCACTTT. The chain is built from TRBV2 and TRBJ1-6, with TRBD1 identical over 7 bases. The CDR3 is made up of 21 amino acids. Germline V gene sequence: CDR1 SNHLY, CDR2 FYNNEI. After removal of 0 bases from V and 5 bases from J, the junction contained 19 bases not matched to a gene.

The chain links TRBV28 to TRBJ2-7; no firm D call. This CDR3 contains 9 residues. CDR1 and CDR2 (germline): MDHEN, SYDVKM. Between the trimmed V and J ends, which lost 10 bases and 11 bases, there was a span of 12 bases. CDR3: CAINLSEYF. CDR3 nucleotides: TGTGCCATCAACCTTTCGGAGTACTTC. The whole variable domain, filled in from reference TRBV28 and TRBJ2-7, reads DVKVTQSSRYLVKRTGEKVFLECVQDMDHENMFWYRQDPGLGLRLIYFSYDVKMKEKGDIPEGYSVSREKKERFSLILESASTNQTSMYLCAINLSEYFGPGTRLTVT.

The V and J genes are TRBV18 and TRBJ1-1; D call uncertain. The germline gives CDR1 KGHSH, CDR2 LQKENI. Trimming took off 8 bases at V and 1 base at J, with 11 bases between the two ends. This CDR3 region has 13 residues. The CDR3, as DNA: TGTGCCAGCACCCTTACCAGGAACACTGAAGCTTTCTTT. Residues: CASTLTRNTEAFF.

Here the CDR3 DNA reads TGCAGCGTTTGGGGGACAGTCTATGGCTACACCTTC. It encodes CSVWGTVYGYTF. The chain is built from TRBV29-1 and TRBJ1-2; TRBD1 matches 7 bases. The CDR3 extends over 12 amino acids. Germline V CDR1 and CDR2: SQVTM, ANQGSEA. With 5 bases clipped from V and 4 bases from J, the junction kept 4 bases outside the gene matches.

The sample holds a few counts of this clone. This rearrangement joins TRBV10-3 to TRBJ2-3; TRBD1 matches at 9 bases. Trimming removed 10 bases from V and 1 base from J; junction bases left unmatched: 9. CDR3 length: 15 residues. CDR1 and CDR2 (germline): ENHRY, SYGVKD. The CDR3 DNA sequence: TGTGCCAGCTGGACAGGGGTGTTGGGCACAGATACGCAGTATTTT. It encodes CASWTGVLGTDTQYF.

In DNA form, the CDR3 reads TGTGCCAGCTCCCTCGGGAGGTTTGAATCACCCCTCCACTTT. This sequence encodes CASSLGRFESPLHF. The V gene is TRBV9, the J gene TRBJ1-6; D uncertain. Trimming pared 7 bases from V and 10 bases from J, leaving 18 bases between. This CDR3 is 14 amino acids long. The germline V gene has CDR1 SGDLS and CDR2 YYNGEE.

CDR3 in DNA: TGTGCCAGCAGCTTGGAAAGGCAGGGCTACTATGGCTACACCTTC. It yields the protein CASSLERQGYYGYTF. The chain recombines TRBV5-6 with TRBJ1-2, with a weak D call TRBD1 (5 bases). From germline, CDR1 is SGHDT and CDR2 YYEEEE. This CDR3 is built from 15 residues. Trimming shortened V by 0 bases and J by 3 bases, and 12 bases separated the two germline ends.

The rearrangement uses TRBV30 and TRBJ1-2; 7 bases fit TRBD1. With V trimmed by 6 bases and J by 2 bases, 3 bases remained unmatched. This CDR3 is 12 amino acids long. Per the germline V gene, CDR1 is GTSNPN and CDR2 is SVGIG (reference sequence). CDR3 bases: TGTGCCTGTTTGGACAGGAACTATGGCTACACCTTC. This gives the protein CACLDRNYGYTF.